This TCR beta chain was found in a study of T cells expressing NK-cell markers. Study at large: Underlying the TCR beta repertoires were sorted CD3+CD56+NKG2C+, CD3+CD56+NKG2C- and CD3+CD56-NKG2C+ T cells. Findings and limits, study-wide: In a group of five to seven donors, dominant NKG2C+ clonotypes represented 1.0-7.0% of CD8+ T cells.

Beta-chain TCR cDNA was generated via 5'RACE template switching with UMIs. From the 5' RACE reads, TCRdb lists one entry per CDR3 protein and no DNA. The sample features 450,000 to 600,000 distinct CDR3 sequences, with under 4.5% in its top ten. This CDR3 has 17 residues. CDR1 is SGHKS and CDR2 is YYEKEE in the germline V gene (reference sequence). Turning to this clonotype: What it recognizes is unknown.

The receptor comes from a man between 18 and 29 years old in good health. V is TRBV5-5 and J is TRBJ2-3; the D call from TCRdb, TRBD2, cannot be confirmed without DNA. The material sequenced was blood T cells: a sorted CD56 or NKG2C T cell subset, CD4+ or CD8+ T cells, or bulk PBMC T cells (not recorded which). CDR3 residues: CASSNAGPQTPTDTQYF.